These 12 T cell receptor beta chains share one sample of origin, sequenced in a study of blood T cell repertoires in COVID-19. Assay used: immunoSEQ multiplex PCR; TCRdb lists only in-frame clones, some missing. The sample yields 45,000 to 60,000 clones, around 80% seen once. The sequencing input was peripheral blood. The receptors were gathered from a human donor with active or convalescent COVID-19. The donor label of this sample is uncertain.

The gene calls are TRBV5-4 and TRBJ1-3, with 8 bases identical to TRBD1. Germline V gives CDR1 SGHNT, CDR2 YYREEE (reference sequence). J was trimmed by 3 bases and V by 4 bases; bases with no gene match: 15. The CDR3 spans 18 residues. The CDR3, as DNA: TGTGCCAGCAGCCGAGGTGGACAGGGTCGGATAGTTGGAAACACCATATATTTT. Protein sequence: CASSRGGQGRIVGNTIYF.

The chain links TRBV4-1 to TRBJ1-6, with TRBD1 as a possible D gene (5 bases). Trimming left V 1 base short and J 14 bases short, with 18 bases between. Germline values: CDR1 MGHRA, CDR2 YSYEKL. The CDR3 is 15 residues long. For the CDR3, the DNA is TGCGCCAGCAGCCAAGCAGGGCTTCGGCTCTCTTCCCTCCACTTT. Translated: CASSQAGLRLSSLHF.

The gene calls are TRBV11-1 and TRBJ2-2; D is ambiguous. Germline V gives CDR1 SGHAT, CDR2 FQDESV (reference sequence). The V end was cut by 7 bases, the J end by 7 bases, with 10 bases between. The CDR3 contains 12 residues. The CDR3 DNA sequence: TGTGCCAGCACCGCCCCGAGCGGGGAGCTGTTTTTT. Residues: CASTAPSGELFF.

This chain uses TRBV9 with TRBJ2-3; 8 bases match TRBD1. Germline V lookup: CDR1 SGDLS, CDR2 YYNGEE. Trimming at V came to 3 bases and at J to 2 bases, leaving 2 bases not matched to a gene. The CDR3 is made up of 14 amino acids. The CDR3 sequence is CASSGTGSTDTQYF. The CDR3 DNA reads TGTGCCAGCAGCGGGACAGGGTCCACAGATACGCAGTATTTT.

The rearrangement uses TRBV6-5 and TRBJ1-3; the D gene is possibly TRBD1 (6 bases). Germline values: CDR1 MNHEY, CDR2 SVGAGI. Trimming took 7 bases from V and 9 from J, leaving 13 bases between them. The CDR3 has 12 residues. CDR3 sequence reads: CASTPGAVTIYF. CDR3 nucleotide sequence: TGTGCCAGCACTCCAGGGGCTGTCACCATATATTTT.

The rearrangement uses TRBV30 and TRBJ2-1; 7 bases align to TRBD2. The V gene end was trimmed by 4 bases and the J gene end by 7 bases; junction bases not matched to a gene: 10. CDR3 length: 14 amino acids. CDR1 and CDR2 (germline): GTSNPN, SVGIG (reference sequence). DNA for the CDR3: TGTGCCTGGACTGGGACTACCCAGTGGAATGAGCAGTTCTTC. Protein product: CAWTGTTQWNEQFF.

This chain uses TRBV4-1 with TRBJ2-1; 8 bases agree with TRBD2. The V and J ends lost 3 bases and 8 bases, in that order; junction bases with no gene match: 15. The germline V gene has CDR1 MGHRA and CDR2 YSYEKL. This CDR3 has 17 amino acids. Here the CDR3 DNA reads TGCGCCAGCAGCCAGAGCGACTTGGGGCTAGCGGGCCATGAGCAGTTCTTC. Translating it yields CASSQSDLGLAGHEQFF.

The genes are TRBV7-2 and TRBJ2-7, with D tentatively TRBD1 (6 bases). The germline CDR1 and CDR2 sequences are SGHTA and FQGNSA. Deletions cut 5 bases from V and 1 base from J, with 15 bases between. CDR3 size: 15 residues. Written as DNA, the CDR3 is TGTGCCAGCAGCACCGGACAGCCACCGTCCTACGAGCAGTACTTC. Protein sequence: CASSTGQPPSYEQYF.

The chain couples TRBV2 to TRBJ2-7; possible D gene TRBD1, 6 bases. CDR1 is SNHLY and CDR2 is FYNNEI in the germline V gene. The CDR3 has 12 residues. V was shortened by 11 bases and J by 1 base, with 12 bases between the two germline ends. The CDR3 DNA reads as TGTGCCGAGGGCAGGGGATCCTACGAGCAGTACTTC. Translated, it gives CAEGRGSYEQYF.

The chain couples TRBV2 to TRBJ2-5; no definite D call. The V end was cut by 5 bases, the J end by 5 bases, with 12 bases between. This CDR3 has 13 amino acids. The germline gives CDR1 SNHLY, CDR2 FYNNEI. CDR3 amino acids: CASSRGIDETQYF. The CDR3 region has the DNA TGTGCCAGCAGTCGCGGTATTGACGAGACCCAGTACTTC.

The chain couples TRBV27 to TRBJ2-3; 10 bases line up with TRBD1. Germline CDR1 reads MNHEY; CDR2 reads SMNVEV (reference sequence). The CDR3 totals 15 residues. Trimming removed 5 bases from V and 2 bases from J; junction bases left unmatched: 4. CDR3 DNA sequence: TGTGCCAGCAGTGTCGGGACAGGGGTCACAGATACGCAGTATTTT. Residues: CASSVGTGVTDTQYF.

The J gene is TRBJ1-1, the V gene TRBV10-3, with D hard to call. This CDR3 comprises 13 residues. Germline V gene data show CDR1 as ENHRY and CDR2 as SYGVKD. V was pared by 10 bases and J by 5 bases, with 17 bases between. The CDR3 DNA sequence: TGTGCCACCGCCGGACGGGAGAAAACTGAAGCTTTCTTT. As protein: CATAGREKTEAFF.